This T cell receptor (beta chain) was sequenced for a study of CD8 T cells in ankylosing spondylitis. TCRdb processed the 5' RACE reads anew with MiXCR; each CDR3 protein has one entry. The table lists under 250,000 distinct CDR3 sequences, around 11% of them singletons. Study-level results: Ankylosing spondylitis blood appeared to carry a characteristic TCR beta motif of several highly homologous variants. According to the report, clones linked to the disease were significantly enriched in matched synovial fluid samples taken from ankylosing spondylitis patients.

V lost 0 bases and J lost 9, with 12 bases in between. CDR1 and CDR2 from the germline V gene are MNHEY and SVGAGI. There are 13 residues in the CDR3. This clonotype was seen many times. The antigen remains unidentified. The receptor was isolated from a male donor with ankylosing spondylitis or in good health (not recorded which). The rearrangement joins TRBV6-5 to TRBJ2-7, with D tentatively TRBD2 (6 bases). Sequencing was carried out using blood, either unsorted or a sorted T cell fraction (not recorded which). In nucleotides, the CDR3 is TGTGCCAGCAGTTACTCGGAGGGCCTGGCGCAGTACTTC. This codes for CASSYSEGLAQYF.